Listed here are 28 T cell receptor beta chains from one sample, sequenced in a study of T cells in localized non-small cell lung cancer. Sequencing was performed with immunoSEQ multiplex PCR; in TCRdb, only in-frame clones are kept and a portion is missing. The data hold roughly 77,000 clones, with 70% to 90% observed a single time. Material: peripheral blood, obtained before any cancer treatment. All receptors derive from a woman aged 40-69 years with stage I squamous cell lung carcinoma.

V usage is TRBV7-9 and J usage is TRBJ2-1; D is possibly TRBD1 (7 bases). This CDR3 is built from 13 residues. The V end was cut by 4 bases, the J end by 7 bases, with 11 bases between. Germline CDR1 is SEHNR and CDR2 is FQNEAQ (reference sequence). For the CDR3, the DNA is TGTGCCAGCAGCTCGACAGGGAGGAATGAGCAGTTCTTC. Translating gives CASSSTGRNEQFF. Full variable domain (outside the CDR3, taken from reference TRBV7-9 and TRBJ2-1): DTGVSQNPRHKITKRGQNVTFRCDPISEHNRLYWYRQTLGQGPEFLTYFQNEAQLEKSRLLSDRFSAERPKGSFSTLEIQRTEQGDSAMYLCASSSTGRNEQFFGPGTRLTVL.

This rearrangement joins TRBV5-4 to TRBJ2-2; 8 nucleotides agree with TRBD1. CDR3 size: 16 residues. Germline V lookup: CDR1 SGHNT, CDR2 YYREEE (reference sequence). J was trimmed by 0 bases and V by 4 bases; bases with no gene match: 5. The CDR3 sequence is CASSVYRGANTGELFF. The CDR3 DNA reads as TGTGCCAGCAGCGTATACAGGGGGGCGAACACCGGGGAGCTGTTTTTT.

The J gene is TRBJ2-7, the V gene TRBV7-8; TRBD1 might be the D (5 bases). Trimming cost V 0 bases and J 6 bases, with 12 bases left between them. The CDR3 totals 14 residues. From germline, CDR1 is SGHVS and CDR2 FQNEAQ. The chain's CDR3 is CASSLAGQTGEQYF. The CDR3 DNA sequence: TGTGCCAGCAGCTTAGCGGGGCAGACGGGCGAGCAGTACTTC.

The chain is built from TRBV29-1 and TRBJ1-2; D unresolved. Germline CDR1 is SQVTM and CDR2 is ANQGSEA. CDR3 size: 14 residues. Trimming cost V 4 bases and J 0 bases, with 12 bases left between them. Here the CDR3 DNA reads TGCAGCGTTGGATTCGACCGCACTAACTATGGCTACACCTTC. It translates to CSVGFDRTNYGYTF.

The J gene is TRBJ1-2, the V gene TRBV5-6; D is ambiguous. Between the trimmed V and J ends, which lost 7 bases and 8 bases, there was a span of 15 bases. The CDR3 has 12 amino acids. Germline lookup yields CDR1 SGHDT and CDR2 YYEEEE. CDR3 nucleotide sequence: TGTGCCAGCGGAAGGACCGGCTCGGGCTACACCTTC. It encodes CASGRTGSGYTF.

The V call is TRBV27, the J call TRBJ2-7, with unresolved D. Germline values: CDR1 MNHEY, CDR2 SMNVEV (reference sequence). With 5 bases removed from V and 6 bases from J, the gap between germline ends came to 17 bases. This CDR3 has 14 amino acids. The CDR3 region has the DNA TGTGCCAGCAGTCTCCAGGCTAGGTTTAGCGAGCAGTACTTC. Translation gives CASSLQARFSEQYF.

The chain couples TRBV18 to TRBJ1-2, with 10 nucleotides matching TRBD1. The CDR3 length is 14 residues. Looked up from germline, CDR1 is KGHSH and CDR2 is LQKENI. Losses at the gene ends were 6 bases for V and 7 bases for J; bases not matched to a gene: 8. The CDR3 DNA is TGTGCCAGCTCGTCCGGGACAGGGGATGGTGGCTACACCTTC. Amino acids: CASSSGTGDGGYTF. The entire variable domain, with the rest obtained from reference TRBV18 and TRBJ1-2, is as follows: NAGVMQNPRHLVRRRGQEARLRCSPMKGHSHVYWYRQLPEEGLKFMVYLQKENIIDESGMPKERFSAEFPKEGPSILRIQQVVRGDSAAYFCASSSGTGDGGYTFGSGTRLTVV.

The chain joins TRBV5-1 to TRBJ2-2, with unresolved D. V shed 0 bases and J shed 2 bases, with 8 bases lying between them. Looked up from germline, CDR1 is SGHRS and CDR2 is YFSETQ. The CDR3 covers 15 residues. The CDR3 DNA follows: TGCGCCAGCAGCTTGGAAGCCACTAACACCGGGGAGCTGTTTTTT. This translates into CASSLEATNTGELFF.

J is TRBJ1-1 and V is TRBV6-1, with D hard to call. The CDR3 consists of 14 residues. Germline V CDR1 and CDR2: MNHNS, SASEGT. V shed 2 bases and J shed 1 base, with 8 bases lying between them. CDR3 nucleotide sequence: TGTGCCAGCAGTGAAAGGCAGAAGAACACTGAAGCTTTCTTT. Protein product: CASSERQKNTEAFF.

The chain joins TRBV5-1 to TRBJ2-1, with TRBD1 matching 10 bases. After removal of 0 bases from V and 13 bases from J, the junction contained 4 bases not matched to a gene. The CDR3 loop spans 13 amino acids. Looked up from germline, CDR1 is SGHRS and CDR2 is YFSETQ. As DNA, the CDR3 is TGCGCCAGCAGCTTGGCCGGACAGGGGGATCAGTTCTTC. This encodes CASSLAGQGDQFF.

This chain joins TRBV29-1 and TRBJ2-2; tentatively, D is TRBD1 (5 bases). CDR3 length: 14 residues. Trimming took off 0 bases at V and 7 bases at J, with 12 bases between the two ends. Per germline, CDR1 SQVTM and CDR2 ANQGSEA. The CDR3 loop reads CSVEDRTGRGELFF. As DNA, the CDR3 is TGCAGCGTTGAAGATCGAACAGGCCGCGGGGAGCTGTTTTTT.

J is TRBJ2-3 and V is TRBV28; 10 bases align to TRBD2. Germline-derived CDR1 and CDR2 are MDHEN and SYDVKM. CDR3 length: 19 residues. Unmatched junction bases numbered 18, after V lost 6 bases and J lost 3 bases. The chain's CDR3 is CASSQHSLSGGAFTDTQYF. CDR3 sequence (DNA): TGTGCCAGCAGCCAACACTCATTGAGCGGGGGGGCCTTTACAGATACGCAGTATTTT.

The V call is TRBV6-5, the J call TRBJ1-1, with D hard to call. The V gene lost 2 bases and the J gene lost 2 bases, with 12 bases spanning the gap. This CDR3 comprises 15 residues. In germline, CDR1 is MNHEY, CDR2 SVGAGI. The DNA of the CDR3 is TGTGCCAGCAGTTACGGGCCCTATCCAAACACTGAAGCTTTCTTT. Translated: CASSYGPYPNTEAFF.

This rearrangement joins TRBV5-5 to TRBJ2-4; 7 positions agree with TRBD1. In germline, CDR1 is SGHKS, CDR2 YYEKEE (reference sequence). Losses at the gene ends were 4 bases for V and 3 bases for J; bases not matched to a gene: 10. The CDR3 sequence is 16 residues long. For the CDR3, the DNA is TGTGCCAGCAGCAGTACAGGGGCCATGGGCAAAAACATTCAGTACTTC. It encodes CASSSTGAMGKNIQYF.

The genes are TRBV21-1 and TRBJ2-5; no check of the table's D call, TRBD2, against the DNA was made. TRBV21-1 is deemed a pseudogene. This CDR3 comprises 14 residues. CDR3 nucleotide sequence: TGTGCCAGCAGCCTACCCGGGGGGCAAGAGACCCAGTACTTC. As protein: CASSLPGGQETQYF.

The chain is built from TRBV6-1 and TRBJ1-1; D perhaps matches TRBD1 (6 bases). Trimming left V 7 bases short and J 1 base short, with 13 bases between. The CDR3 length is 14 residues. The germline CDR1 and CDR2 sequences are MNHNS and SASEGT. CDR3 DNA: TGTGCCAGCATGAGGGGGGATGCGAACACTGAAGCTTTCTTT. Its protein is CASMRGDANTEAFF.

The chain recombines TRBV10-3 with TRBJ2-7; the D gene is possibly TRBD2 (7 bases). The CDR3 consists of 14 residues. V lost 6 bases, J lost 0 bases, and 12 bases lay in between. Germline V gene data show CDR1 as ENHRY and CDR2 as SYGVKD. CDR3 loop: CAIRAGANSYEQYF. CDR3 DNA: TGTGCCATCAGGGCGGGGGCGAACTCCTACGAGCAGTACTTC.

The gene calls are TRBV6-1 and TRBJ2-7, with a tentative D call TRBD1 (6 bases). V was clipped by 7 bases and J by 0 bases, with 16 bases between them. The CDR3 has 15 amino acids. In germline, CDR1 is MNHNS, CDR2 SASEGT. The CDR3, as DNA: TGTGCCAGCACCCCGGACAGTTTGGGCTCCTACGAGCAGTACTTC. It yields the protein CASTPDSLGSYEQYF.

For the CDR3, the DNA is TGTGCCAGCAGCTTATCCGGACAGGGGGGCTATGGCTACACCTTC. Translation gives CASSLSGQGGYGYTF. The rearrangement links TRBV7-9 to TRBJ1-2; 10 positions match TRBD1. CDR3 length: 15 amino acids. Germline-derived CDR1 and CDR2 are SEHNR and FQNEAQ (reference sequence). J was trimmed by 4 bases and V by 2 bases; bases with no gene match: 4. Filled out from reference TRBV7-9 and TRBJ1-2, the complete variable domain reads DTGVSQNPRHKITKRGQNVTFRCDPISEHNRLYWYRQTLGQGPEFLTYFQNEAQLEKSRLLSDRFSAERPKGSFSTLEIQRTEQGDSAMYLCASSLSGQGGYGYTFGSGTRLTVV.

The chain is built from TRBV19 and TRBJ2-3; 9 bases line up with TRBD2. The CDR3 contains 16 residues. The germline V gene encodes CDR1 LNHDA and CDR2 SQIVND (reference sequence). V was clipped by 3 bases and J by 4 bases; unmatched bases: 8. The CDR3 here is CASSIPGGGAADTQYF. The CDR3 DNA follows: TGTGCCAGTAGTATTCCCGGCGGGGGGGCGGCAGATACGCAGTATTTT.

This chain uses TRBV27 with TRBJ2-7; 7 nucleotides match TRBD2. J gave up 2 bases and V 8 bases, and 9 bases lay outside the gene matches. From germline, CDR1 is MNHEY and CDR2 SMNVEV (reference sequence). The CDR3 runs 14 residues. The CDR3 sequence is CASVNTGGTYEQYF. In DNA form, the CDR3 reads TGTGCCAGCGTTAATACGGGGGGTACCTACGAGCAGTACTTC.

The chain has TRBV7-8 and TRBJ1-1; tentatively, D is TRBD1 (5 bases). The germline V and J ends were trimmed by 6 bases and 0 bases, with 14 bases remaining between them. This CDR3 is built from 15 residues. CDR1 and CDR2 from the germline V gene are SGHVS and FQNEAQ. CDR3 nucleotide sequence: TGTGCCAGCAGGGAGGGGCGGGAGCTGAACACTGAAGCTTTCTTT. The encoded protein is CASREGRELNTEAFF.

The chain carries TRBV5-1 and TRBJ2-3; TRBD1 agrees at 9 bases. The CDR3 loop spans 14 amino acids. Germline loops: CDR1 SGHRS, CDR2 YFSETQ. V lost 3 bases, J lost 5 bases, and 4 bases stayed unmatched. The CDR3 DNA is TGCGCCAGCAGCTGGACAGGGGATGGAGATACGCAGTATTTT. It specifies CASSWTGDGDTQYF.

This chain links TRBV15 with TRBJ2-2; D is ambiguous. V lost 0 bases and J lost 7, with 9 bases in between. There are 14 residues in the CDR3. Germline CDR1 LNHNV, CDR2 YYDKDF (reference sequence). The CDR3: CATSRDRFGGELFF. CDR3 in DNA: TGTGCCACCAGCAGAGATAGATTTGGCGGGGAGCTGTTTTTT. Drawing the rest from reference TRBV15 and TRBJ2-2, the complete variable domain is DAMVIQNPRYQVTQFGKPVTLSCSQTLNHNVMYWYQQKSSQAPKLLFHYYDKDFNNEADTPDNFQSRRPNTSFCFLDIRSPGLGDTAMYLCATSRDRFGGELFFGEGSRLTVL.

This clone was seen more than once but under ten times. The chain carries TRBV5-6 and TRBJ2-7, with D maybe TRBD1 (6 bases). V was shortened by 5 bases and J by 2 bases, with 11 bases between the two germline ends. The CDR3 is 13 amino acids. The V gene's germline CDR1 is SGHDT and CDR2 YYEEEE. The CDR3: CASSGQNTYEQYF. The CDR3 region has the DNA TGTGCCAGCAGTGGACAGAATACCTACGAGCAGTACTTC.

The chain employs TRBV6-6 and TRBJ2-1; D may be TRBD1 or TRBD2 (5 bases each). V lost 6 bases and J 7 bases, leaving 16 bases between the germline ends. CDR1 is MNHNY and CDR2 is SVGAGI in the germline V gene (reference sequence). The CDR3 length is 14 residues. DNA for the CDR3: TGTGCCAGCAGGACCGGGACGGGTGGAAATGAGCAGTTCTTC. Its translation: CASRTGTGGNEQFF.

CDR3 nucleotide sequence: TGCGCCAGCAGCCCCGGGACAGGTAACACCGGGGAGCTGTTTTTT. As protein: CASSPGTGNTGELFF. V usage is TRBV5-1 and J usage is TRBJ2-2, with 8 bases that match TRBD1. The CDR3 consists of 15 residues. The germline gives CDR1 SGHRS, CDR2 YFSETQ. V dropped 4 bases and J dropped 2; count of bases not matched to a gene: 4.

CDR3 DNA: TGTGCCAGCAGTTTATTTGCAGGGTATGGCTACACCTTC. Amino acid sequence: CASSLFAGYGYTF. The V call is TRBV28, the J call TRBJ1-2; tentative D call: TRBD1 (5 bases). The CDR3 covers 13 residues. The germline CDR1 and CDR2 sequences are MDHEN and SYDVKM. The V gene lost 1 base and the J gene lost 5 bases, with 8 bases spanning the gap.